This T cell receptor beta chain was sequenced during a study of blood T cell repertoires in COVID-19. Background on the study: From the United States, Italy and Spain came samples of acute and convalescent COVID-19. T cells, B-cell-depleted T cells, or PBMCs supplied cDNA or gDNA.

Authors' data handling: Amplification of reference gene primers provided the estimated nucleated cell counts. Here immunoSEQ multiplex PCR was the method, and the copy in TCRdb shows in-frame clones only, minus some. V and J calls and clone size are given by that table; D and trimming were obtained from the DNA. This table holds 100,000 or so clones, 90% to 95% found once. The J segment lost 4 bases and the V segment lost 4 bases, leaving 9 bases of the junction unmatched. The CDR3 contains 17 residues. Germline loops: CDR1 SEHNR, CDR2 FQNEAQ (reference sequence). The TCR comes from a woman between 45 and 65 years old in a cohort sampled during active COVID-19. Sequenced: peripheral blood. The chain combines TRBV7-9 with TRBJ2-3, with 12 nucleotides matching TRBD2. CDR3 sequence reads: CASSYRLAGDRADTQYF. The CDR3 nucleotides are TGTGCCAGCAGCTACAGACTAGCGGGAGATCGTGCAGATACGCAGTATTTT.